This passage covers 16 T cell receptor beta chains from one sample sequenced in a study of Ad26.COV2.S vaccination and SARS-CoV-2 variants. Libraries were prepared by immunoSEQ multiplex PCR; TCRdb keeps only in-frame clonotypes and omits some of them. The sample shows 350,000 to 600,000 clones, roughly nine tenths of them seen only once. This sample's treatment: 15 to 20 received Ad26.COV2.S at low or high dose, single or two shots; several received placebo; per-sample allocation not given. Each sample was drawn 63 days after the first injection (of vaccine or placebo). The sample was peripheral blood, taken in a trial of Ad26.COV2.S vaccine versus placebo. These TCRs come from a person aged 18-65 years who received the Ad26.COV2.S COVID-19 vaccine or a placebo.

The gene calls are TRBV7-9 and TRBJ1-2; D is undetermined. The CDR3 contains 16 residues. From germline, CDR1 is SEHNR and CDR2 FQNEAQ (reference sequence). Between the trimmed V and J ends, which lost 0 bases and 2 bases, there was a span of 13 bases. The CDR3 bases are TGTGCCAGCAGCTTAGCGTATAACACCGGAAACTATGGCTACACCTTC. Translation gives CASSLAYNTGNYGYTF. The whole variable domain, remainder taken from reference TRBV7-9 and TRBJ1-2, is DTGVSQNPRHKITKRGQNVTFRCDPISEHNRLYWYRQTLGQGPEFLTYFQNEAQLEKSRLLSDRFSAERPKGSFSTLEIQRTEQGDSAMYLCASSLAYNTGNYGYTFGSGTRLTVV.

The gene calls are TRBV6-5 and TRBJ1-1; D remains ambiguous. Germline-derived CDR1 and CDR2 are MNHEY and SVGAGI. The CDR3 contains 14 residues. Trimming took off 2 bases at V and 4 bases at J, with 11 bases between the two ends. CDR3 sequence reads: CASSYLDHITEAFF. The CDR3 DNA reads TGTGCCAGCAGTTACCTGGATCATATCACTGAAGCTTTCTTT.

The chain links TRBV2 to TRBJ2-7; perhaps TRBD2 as D (6 bases). Looked up from germline, CDR1 is SNHLY and CDR2 is FYNNEI. Trimming removed 6 bases at V and 6 bases at J, with 12 bases between. CDR3 size: 12 residues. The CDR3 bases are TGTGCCAGCAGGAGGACTAACCCCGAGCAGTACTTC. This sequence encodes CASRRTNPEQYF.

The chain carries TRBV30 and TRBJ1-3; no clear D. Trimming left V 2 bases short and J 0 bases short, with 11 bases between. This CDR3 comprises 15 residues. From germline, CDR1 is GTSNPN and CDR2 SVGIG (reference sequence). DNA of the CDR3: TGTGCCTGGAGTTTCGGGCCGCTCTCTGGAAACACCATATATTTT. Translating it yields CAWSFGPLSGNTIYF. Together with reference TRBV30 and TRBJ1-3, the CDR3 gives the full variable domain: SQTIHQWPATLVQPVGSPLSLECTVEGTSNPNLYWYRQAAGRGLQLLFYSVGIGQISSEVPQNLSASRPQDRQFILSSKKLLLSDSGFYLCAWSFGPLSGNTIYFGEGSWLTVV.

V is TRBV27 and J is TRBJ1-2, with TRBD1 identical over 10 bases. The ends lost 5 bases at V and 4 bases at J; junction bases unmatched: 7. This CDR3 is built from 15 residues. In germline, CDR1 is MNHEY, CDR2 SMNVEV (reference sequence). CDR3 protein: CASSTRQGAAYGYTF. CDR3 nucleotide sequence: TGTGCCAGCAGTACCCGACAGGGGGCGGCCTATGGCTACACCTTC.

This chain connects TRBV6-5 to TRBJ1-2; D is unresolved. The CDR3 has 15 amino acids. CDR1 and CDR2 (germline): MNHEY, SVGAGI. Between the trimmed V and J ends, which lost 0 bases and 1 base, there was a span of 9 bases. CDR3 protein: CASSYSRHFNYGYTF. The CDR3 coding sequence is TGTGCCAGCAGTTACTCACGACACTTTAACTATGGCTACACCTTC.

This chain joins TRBV10-1 and TRBJ2-2; the D gene is possibly TRBD2 (7 bases). CDR3 length equals 14 residues. Deletions cut 7 bases from V and 6 bases from J, with 15 bases between. Germline-derived CDR1 and CDR2 are WNHNN and SYGVQD (reference sequence). CDR3 DNA sequence: TGCGCCAGCACAAGGGGGGGTAACTCCGGGGAGCTGTTTTTT. Protein product: CASTRGGNSGELFF.

The chain recombines TRBV6-5 with TRBJ2-1, with D perhaps TRBD2 (5 bases). The CDR3 extends over 13 amino acids. Trimming left V 0 bases short and J 6 bases short, with 6 bases between. Germline V gene data show CDR1 as MNHEY and CDR2 as SVGAGI. The CDR3 bases are TGTGCCAGCAGTTACTCGACTATCAATGAGCAGTTCTTC. It translates to CASSYSTINEQFF.

This chain uses TRBV12-3 or TRBV12-4 with TRBJ2-3; D is perhaps TRBD1 or TRBD2 (6 bases each). The V and J ends lost 7 bases and 3 bases respectively, with 11 bases between them. There are 13 residues in the CDR3. CDR3 nucleotide sequence: TGTGCCAGCAACCGGGGGCGAACAGATACGCAGTATTTT. Translation gives CASNRGRTDTQYF.

CDR3 coding DNA: TGTGCCAGTAGTACGAGGGACGTTTACGAGCAGTACTTC. The encoded protein is CASSTRDVYEQYF. The chain links TRBV19 to TRBJ2-7; D may correspond to TRBD1 or TRBD2 (5 bases each). Per the germline V gene, CDR1 is LNHDA and CDR2 is SQIVND (reference sequence). V shed 4 bases and J shed 4 bases, with 11 bases lying between them. CDR3 length equals 13 residues.

This clone has just a few counts. The V gene is TRBV27, the J gene TRBJ1-6, with TRBD1 matching over 9 bases. The germline gives CDR1 MNHEY, CDR2 SMNVEV (reference sequence). The CDR3 extends over 14 amino acids. Trimming at V came to 6 bases and at J to 9 bases, leaving 6 bases not matched to a gene. The CDR3 loop reads CASSRTGEASPLHF. Here the CDR3 DNA reads TGTGCCAGCAGCCGGACAGGGGAGGCTTCACCCCTCCACTTT.

This clone has just one count. The chain uses TRBV27 and TRBJ1-2; D not resolved. V was pared by 4 bases and J by 6 bases, with 9 bases between. This CDR3 region has 12 residues. Germline lookup yields CDR1 MNHEY and CDR2 SMNVEV (reference sequence). CDR3 sequence: CASSYGNDGYTF. The CDR3 coding sequence is TGTGCCAGCAGTTATGGGAACGATGGCTACACCTTC.

The genes are TRBV6-4 and TRBJ2-1; 8 bases line up with TRBD2. Germline V gene sequence: CDR1 MRHNA, CDR2 SNTAGT. With 7 bases clipped from V and 4 bases from J, the junction kept 9 bases outside the gene matches. The CDR3 extends over 15 amino acids. DNA of the CDR3: TGTGCCAGCACTAAGGAAGCGGGAGTTTACAATGAGCAGTTCTTC. It encodes CASTKEAGVYNEQFF.

This chain connects TRBV3-1 (or the pseudogene TRBV3-2) to TRBJ2-5; 10 bases align to TRBD2. The CDR3 covers 16 residues. J gave up 5 bases and V 5 bases, and 11 bases lay outside the gene matches. Germline loops: CDR1 LGHDT, CDR2 YNNKEL (reference sequence). CDR3 amino acids: CASSSYLAGDGETQYF. The CDR3 DNA reads as TGTGCCAGCAGCTCCTATCTAGCGGGAGACGGGGAGACCCAGTACTTC.

This clone was seen a single time. The gene calls are TRBV9 and TRBJ2-2; D gene uncertain. Per the germline V gene, CDR1 is SGDLS and CDR2 is YYNGEE. V was trimmed by 6 bases and J by 1 base, leaving 7 bases between them. The CDR3 loop spans 13 amino acids. This chain's CDR3 is CASMVENTGELFF. The CDR3 DNA sequence: TGTGCCAGCATGGTGGAGAACACCGGGGAGCTGTTTTTT.

J is TRBJ2-5 and V is TRBV9; unclear D gene. V was trimmed by 0 bases and J by 3 bases, leaving 9 bases between them. The CDR3 has 14 residues. Germline CDR1 SGDLS, CDR2 YYNGEE. The chain's CDR3 is CASSVGQLKETQYF. The CDR3 nucleotides are TGTGCCAGCAGCGTAGGTCAACTTAAAGAGACCCAGTACTTC.